Listed below are T cell receptor beta chains from one sample, sequenced in a study of spatial heterogeneity in lung cancer. MiXCR, run by TCRdb on the 5' RACE reads, gives a single entry per CDR3 protein. The data show 35,000 to 45,000 distinct CDR3 sequences, around 5.2% seen once. The sequencing here drew on PBMCs, taken at surgery. All receptors derive from a female donor with early-stage non-small cell lung cancer. Both conserved end residues are part of each CDR3. D genes are given only for firm matches.

v_call	j_call	d_call	cdr3_aa
TRBV7-8	TRBJ1-5	NA	CASSSTSLTSNQPQHF
TRBV25-1	TRBJ1-1	NA	CASSVWGANTEAFF
TRBV12-3/TRBV12-4	TRBJ2-1	NA	CASSLAGGRNEQFF
TRBV27	TRBJ2-3	NA	CASKKAPRDSTDTQYF
TRBV4-2	TRBJ2-3	NA	CASSQDGSTDTQYF
TRBV7-2	TRBJ2-3	NA	CASSSPGTDTQYF
TRBV30	TRBJ1-1	TRBD1	CAWSRQGASEAFF
TRBV5-1	TRBJ2-7	NA	CASSFARNEQYF
TRBV12-3/TRBV12-4	TRBJ1-2	TRBD1	CASSPGQTWGYTF
TRBV19	TRBJ1-5	NA	CASTPRGGLGNQPQHF
TRBV9	TRBJ2-5	TRBD1	CASSVGTGREAQYF
TRBV24-1	TRBJ2-1	NA	CATSDPRTEGNEQFF
TRBV2	TRBJ2-7	NA	CASTLEGGRSLF
TRBV12-3/TRBV12-4	TRBJ2-3	NA	CATAVQTDTQYF
TRBV30	TRBJ1-1	TRBD1	CAWRQGGNTEAFF
TRBV5-4	TRBJ1-2	TRBD1	CASSGDRGNAVYGYTF
TRBV4-2	TRBJ2-7	NA	CASSQDVGDGGYEQYF
TRBV20-1	TRBJ1-2	NA	CSARDNSYGYTF
TRBV5-6	TRBJ2-3	NA	CASSLSRRDTQYF
TRBV9	TRBJ1-1	NA	CASSPRRTFDEAFF
TRBV4-2	TRBJ2-2	TRBD2	CASSQLAGANTGELFF
TRBV7-3	TRBJ2-7	TRBD1	CARRGARGRNEQYF
TRBV7-3	TRBJ1-3	NA	CASSLTGQGSGNTIYF
TRBV9	TRBJ1-2	NA	CASSVVLGGEGYTF
TRBV7-2	TRBJ2-3	NA	CASSLGGYPTDTQYF
TRBV6-1	TRBJ2-3	TRBD2	CASRLRGGLDTQYF
TRBV7-8	TRBJ2-7	TRBD1	CASSLEPPGQHAYEQYF
TRBV7-2	TRBJ1-5	TRBD1	CASSTDRNSNQPQHF
TRBV9	TRBJ1-1	NA	CASSARSSGVGTEAFF
TRBV20-1	TRBJ2-3	NA	CSAGRGDTQYF
TRBV2	TRBJ2-7	NA	CASTWDNRYEQYF
TRBV6-1	TRBJ1-3	NA	CASRGWGTISGNTIYF
TRBV7-8	TRBJ1-3	NA	CASSRARTEISGNTIYF
TRBV28	TRBJ2-4	TRBD1	CASSKTGGKNIQYF
TRBV7-7	TRBJ2-1	TRBD2	CASSQTSGEVIEQFF
TRBV5-6	TRBJ2-7	TRBD1	CASSFSGTGSYEQYF
TRBV7-8	TRBJ2-7	TRBD2	CASSFPGLAGGSAYEQYF
TRBV20-1	TRBJ2-1	TRBD2	CSAREVAGGSYNEQFF
TRBV9	TRBJ2-4	TRBD1	CASSVTGDRAKNIQYF
TRBV15	TRBJ1-5	NA	CATSGQNQPQHF
TRBV4-2	TRBJ1-1	NA	CASSQDDLTDDTEAFF